This TCR beta chain was recorded in a study of T cell repertoires in cytomegalovirus infection (dated by TCRdb to about 2019). The study in broad terms: Peptide stimulations targeted recently identified HLA-C-restricted CMV epitopes, whose presentation resists viral immunomodulation, together with well-studied HLA-B-restricted epitopes. The HLA type of each donor mattered for the analysis, because public TCR beta signatures pointed to carriage of CMV infection along with the matching HLA type. Results the study describes overall, beyond this receptor: The ex vivo response was dominated by HLA-C-restricted CMV-specific TCR beta clonotypes, which also provided the single most frequent clonotype in two of eight donors. In both this cohort and an independent cohort of several hundred donors, the cumulative frequency of public TCR beta family members distinguished carriers of CMV infection plus the relevant HLA type.

Of note for this clonotype: Its antigen has not been determined. No much larger clonotype is one base removed from it; base qualities were not supplied.

The treatment or condition label for this specimen denotes: in vitro stimulation with specific CMV peptide epitopes to enrich CMV-specific T cells. Trimming costs V 7 bases and J 0 bases, and their ends lie 22 bases apart. From cysteine to phenylalanine, the CDR3 is 17 amino acids long. Kept here is only the CDR3 DNA, which spans 51 bases and is read in frame from base 1. The germline V gene provides CDR1 SGHAT and CDR2 FQNNGV. TCRdb shows the sequencer as Illumina HiSeq 1500. Using fastp at Q25 and MiXCR, TCRdb reprocessed the public reads and kept productive beta chains. Each entry is one CDR3 protein sequence, shown with its most common DNA and genes. In this sample the table shows under 450,000 distinct CDR3 sequences, just under 35% of which occur a single time. The ten biggest clones cover roughly 13% of the sample.

This sequence originates from a human donor in good health (CMV status not recorded). Some clones in this sample may be carry-over from other donors' samples. The sample was cultured PBMCs, taken from culture after CMV antigen stimulation. The rearrangement combines TRBV11-2 with TRBJ2-7; the D region possibly corresponds to TRBD1 (5 bases align). The CDR3 in this case is CASTSSDWGAFSYEQYF. In nucleotide form, the sequence is TGTGCCAGCACCTCAAGCGATTGGGGCGCCTTCTCCTACGAGCAGTACTTC.